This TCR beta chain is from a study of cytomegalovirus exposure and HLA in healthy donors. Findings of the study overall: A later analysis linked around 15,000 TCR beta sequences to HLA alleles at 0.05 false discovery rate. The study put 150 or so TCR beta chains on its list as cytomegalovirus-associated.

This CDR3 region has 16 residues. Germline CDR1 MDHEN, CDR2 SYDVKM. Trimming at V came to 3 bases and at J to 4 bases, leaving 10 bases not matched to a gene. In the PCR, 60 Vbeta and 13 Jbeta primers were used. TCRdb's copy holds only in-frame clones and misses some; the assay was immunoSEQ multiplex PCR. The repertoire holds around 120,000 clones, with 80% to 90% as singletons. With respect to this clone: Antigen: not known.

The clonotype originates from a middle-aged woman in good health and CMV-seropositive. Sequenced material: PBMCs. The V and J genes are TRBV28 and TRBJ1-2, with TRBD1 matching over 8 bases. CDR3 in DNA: TGTGCCAGCAGTTTGGGCCCCCCCGGGACAGGCTATGGCTACACCTTC. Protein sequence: CASSLGPPGTGYGYTF.